This T cell receptor beta chain was recovered during a study of glioma-infiltrating T cells after dendritic cell vaccination. Only in-frame clones appear in the TCRdb table, and some are missing; sequencing was by immunoSEQ multiplex PCR. The sample contains 93,000 or so clones, 79% of which appear only once. Germline V gene sequence: CDR1 SGHRS, CDR2 YFSETQ. The V end lost 0 bases, the J end lost 5 bases, and 14 bases lay between the germline ends. This CDR3 region has 15 residues. This TCR derives from a human donor with glioblastoma. The chain combines TRBV5-1 with TRBJ2-5; perhaps TRBD2 as D (7 bases). This specimen consisted of blood, obtained before dendritic cell vaccination. The CDR3 DNA follows: TGCGCCAGCAGCTTGGACCGGGGAGGGGGTGAGACCCAGTACTTC. Its protein product is CASSLDRGGGETQYF.